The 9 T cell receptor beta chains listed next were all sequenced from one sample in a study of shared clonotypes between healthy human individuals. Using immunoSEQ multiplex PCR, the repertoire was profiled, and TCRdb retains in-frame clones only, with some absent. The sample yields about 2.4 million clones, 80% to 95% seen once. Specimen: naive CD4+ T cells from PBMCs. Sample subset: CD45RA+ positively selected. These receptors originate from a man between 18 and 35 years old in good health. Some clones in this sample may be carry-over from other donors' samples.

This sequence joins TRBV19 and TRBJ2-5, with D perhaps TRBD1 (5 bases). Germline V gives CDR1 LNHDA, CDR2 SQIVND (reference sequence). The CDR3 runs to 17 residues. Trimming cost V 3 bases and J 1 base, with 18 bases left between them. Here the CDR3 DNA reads TGTGCCAGTAGTATGAGGCGTGGGGCTGGGGTCCAAGAGACCCAGTACTTC. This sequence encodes CASSMRRGAGVQETQYF.

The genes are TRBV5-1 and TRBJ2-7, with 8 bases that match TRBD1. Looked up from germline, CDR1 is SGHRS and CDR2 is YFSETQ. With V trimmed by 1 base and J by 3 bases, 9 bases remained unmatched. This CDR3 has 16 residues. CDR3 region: CASSLLDRGGYYEQYF. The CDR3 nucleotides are TGCGCCAGCAGCTTGCTTGACAGGGGAGGTTACTACGAGCAGTACTTC.

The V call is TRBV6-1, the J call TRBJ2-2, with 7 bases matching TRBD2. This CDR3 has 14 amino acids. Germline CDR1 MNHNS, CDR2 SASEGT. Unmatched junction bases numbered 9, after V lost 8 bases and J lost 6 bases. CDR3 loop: CASDGWGGAGELFF. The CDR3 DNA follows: TGTGCCAGCGATGGCTGGGGGGGGGCCGGGGAGCTGTTTTTT.

CDR3 bases: TGTGCCAGCAGTGACTCAGGGGGGCCCACCACAGATACGCAGTATTTT. Translated: CASSDSGGPTTDTQYF. The chain employs TRBV6-4 and TRBJ2-3; the D call may be TRBD1 or TRBD2 (6 bases each). Per germline, CDR1 MRHNA and CDR2 SNTAGT. The length of the CDR3 is 16 residues. V was pared by 0 bases and J by 2 bases, with 12 bases between.

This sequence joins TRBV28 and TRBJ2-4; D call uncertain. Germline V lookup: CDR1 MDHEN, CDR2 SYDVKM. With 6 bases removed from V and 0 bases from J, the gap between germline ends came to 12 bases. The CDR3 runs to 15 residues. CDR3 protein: CASSSRGVAKNIQYF. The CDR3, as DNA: TGTGCCAGCAGCTCTCGAGGTGTAGCCAAAAACATTCAGTACTTC.

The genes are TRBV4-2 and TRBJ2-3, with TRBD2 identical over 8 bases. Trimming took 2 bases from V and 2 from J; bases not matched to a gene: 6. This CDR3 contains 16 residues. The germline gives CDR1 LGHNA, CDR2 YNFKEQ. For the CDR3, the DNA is TGTGCCAGCAGCCAAAAACTAGCGGCCCACACAGATACGCAGTATTTT. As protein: CASSQKLAAHTDTQYF.

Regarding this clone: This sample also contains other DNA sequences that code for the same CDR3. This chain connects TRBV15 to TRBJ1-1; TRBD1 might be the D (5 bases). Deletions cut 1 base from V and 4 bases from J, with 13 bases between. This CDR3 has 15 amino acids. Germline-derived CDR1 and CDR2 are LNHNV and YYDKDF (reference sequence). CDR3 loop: CATSRVSRGGTEAFF. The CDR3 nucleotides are TGTGCCACCAGCAGAGTGTCGAGGGGTGGCACTGAAGCTTTCTTT.

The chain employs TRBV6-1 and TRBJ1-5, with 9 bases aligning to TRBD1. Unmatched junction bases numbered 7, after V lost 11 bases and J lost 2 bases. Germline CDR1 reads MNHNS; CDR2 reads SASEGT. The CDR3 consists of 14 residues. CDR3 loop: CAGSTGGGNQPQHF. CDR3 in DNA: TGTGCCGGATCGACAGGGGGTGGCAATCAGCCCCAGCATTTT.

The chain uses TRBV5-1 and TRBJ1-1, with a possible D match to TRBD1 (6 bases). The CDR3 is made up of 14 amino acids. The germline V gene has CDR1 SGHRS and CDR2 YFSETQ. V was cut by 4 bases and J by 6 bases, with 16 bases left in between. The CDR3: CASSTQGTNSEAFF. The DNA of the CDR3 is TGCGCCAGCAGCACACAAGGGACAAATTCTGAAGCTTTCTTT.